Below are 10 T cell receptor beta chains sequenced from a single sample in a study of cytomegalovirus exposure and HLA in healthy donors. TCRdb's copy holds only in-frame clones and misses some; the assay was immunoSEQ multiplex PCR. The data hold roughly 120,000 clones, with roughly 83% observed a single time. Material: PBMCs. These TCRs come from a man between 18 and 35 years old in good health and CMV-seronegative.

The chain uses TRBV7-8 and TRBJ1-4, with TRBD1 as a possible D gene (5 bases). The CDR3 contains 16 residues. In germline, CDR1 is SGHVS, CDR2 FQNEAQ. With 5 bases removed from V and 0 bases from J, the gap between germline ends came to 13 bases. CDR3 sequence: CASSLNPGPTNEKLFF. CDR3 DNA sequence: TGTGCCAGCAGCCTTAATCCAGGGCCAACTAATGAAAAACTGTTTTTT.

A few counts support this clone. V and J are TRBV2 and TRBJ2-3, with a tentative D call TRBD1 (6 bases). With 6 bases removed from V and 0 bases from J, the gap between germline ends came to 13 bases. The CDR3 loop spans 15 amino acids. Germline lookup yields CDR1 SNHLY and CDR2 FYNNEI. The CDR3 DNA is TGTGCCAGCAGCGCCGGACAGTCTAGCACAGATACGCAGTATTTT. Its translation is CASSAGQSSTDTQYF.

This clone has a handful of counts. The genes are TRBV5-6 and TRBJ2-1; possibly TRBD2 for D (6 bases). V was cut by 1 base and J by 7 bases, with 15 bases left in between. Germline values: CDR1 SGHDT, CDR2 YYEEEE. The CDR3 has 15 amino acids. The CDR3 loop reads CASSLTGLRNNEQFF. In nucleotides, the CDR3 is TGTGCCAGCAGCTTGACGGGACTTAGGAATAATGAGCAGTTCTTC. The entire variable domain, with the rest obtained from reference TRBV5-6 and TRBJ2-1, is as follows: DAGVTQSPTHLIKTRGQQVTLRCSPKSGHDTVSWYQQALGQGPQFIFQYYEEEERQRGNFPDRFSGHQFPNYSSELNVNALLLGDSALYLCASSLTGLRNNEQFFGPGTRLTVL.

This rearrangement joins TRBV4-1 to TRBJ2-3; D may be TRBD1 (6 bases). Trimming left V 0 bases short and J 4 bases short, with 11 bases between. Germline V gives CDR1 MGHRA, CDR2 YSYEKL. The CDR3 is made up of 15 amino acids. CDR3 DNA: TGCGCCAGCAGCCAAGATGGGGGCCAAGCAGATACGCAGTATTTT. Protein sequence: CASSQDGGQADTQYF.

The chain uses TRBV30 and TRBJ1-1; D is possibly TRBD1 (6 bases). This CDR3 is built from 13 residues. Deletions cut 0 bases from V and 6 bases from J, with 11 bases between. Germline loops: CDR1 GTSNPN, CDR2 SVGIG (reference sequence). CDR3 sequence (DNA): TGTGCCTGGAGTGTACAGGGTGTCGCTGAAGCTTTCTTT. Translation gives CAWSVQGVAEAFF.

This rearrangement joins TRBV4-2 to TRBJ1-1; D gene ambiguous. Germline values: CDR1 LGHNA, CDR2 YNFKEQ. V dropped 2 bases and J dropped 1 base, with 5 bases sitting between them. The CDR3 spans 13 residues. CDR3 sequence reads: CASSQYTNTEAFF. The CDR3 coding sequence is TGTGCCAGCAGCCAATACACGAACACTGAAGCTTTCTTT.

This chain joins TRBV6-5 and TRBJ1-3; TRBD1 aligns across 7 bases. V was clipped by 6 bases and J by 4 bases; unmatched bases: 3. This CDR3 comprises 13 residues. Germline values: CDR1 MNHEY, CDR2 SVGAGI. The DNA for the CDR3 is TGTGCCAGCAGCAGGGGGATCGGAAACACCATATATTTT. This translates into CASSRGIGNTIYF.

This sequence joins TRBV5-1 and TRBJ1-2; perhaps TRBD1 as D (6 bases). V was shortened by 2 bases and J by 7 bases, with 15 bases between the two germline ends. This CDR3 contains 14 residues. CDR1 is SGHRS, CDR2 YFSETQ, per germline. In DNA form, the CDR3 reads TGCGCCAGCAGCTTAAGCCAGGGGCCCTCTGGCTACACCTTC. Amino acid sequence: CASSLSQGPSGYTF.

The chain has TRBV6-5 and TRBJ2-1; TRBD2 is a possible D gene (6 bases). This CDR3 has 13 residues. V lost 6 bases, J lost 6 bases, and 12 bases lay in between. Germline lookup yields CDR1 MNHEY and CDR2 SVGAGI. In DNA, the CDR3 is TGTGCCAGCAGCCCGGGACTGTCCAATGAGCAGTTCTTC. It encodes CASSPGLSNEQFF.

The table lists this clone with a few counts. The chain links TRBV7-9 to TRBJ1-1; perhaps TRBD1 as D (6 bases). Trimming pared 3 bases from V and 1 base from J, leaving 9 bases between. The length of the CDR3 is 14 residues. CDR1 is SEHNR, CDR2 FQNEAQ, per germline (reference sequence). CDR3 sequence reads: CASSLDSGNTEAFF. In DNA, the CDR3 is TGTGCCAGCAGCTTGGACAGCGGGAACACTGAAGCTTTCTTT.